This T cell receptor (beta chain) was identified in a study of radiotherapy plus CTLA-4 blockade in lung cancer. Study background: Objective responses were seen in around 19% of patients, disease control in over 25%.

With ipilimumab providing CTLA-4 blockade, focal radiation was administered to patients who had chemo-refractory metastatic non-small-cell lung cancer. Libraries were prepared by immunoSEQ multiplex PCR; TCRdb keeps only in-frame clonotypes and omits some of them. In the table there are around 80,000 clones, 78% of which are singletons. The table lists this clone with a few counts. Its target is not known. The trim removed 2 bases at V and 5 bases at J, leaving 7 bases unmatched. Per the germline V gene, CDR1 is SGHAT and CDR2 is FQNNGV. CDR3 size: 15 residues. General study results and limits: Alongside interferon-beta, early blood T cell clone dynamics were reportedly the best predictor of response. The study found tumor-derived TCR clones expanded in blood after radiotherapy plus ipilimumab.

The clonotype was recovered from a human donor with non-small cell lung cancer whose response to radiotherapy plus ipilimumab could not be evaluated. Some clones in this sample may be carry-over from other donors' samples. The chain is built from TRBV11-2 and TRBJ2-7; 9 nucleotides align to TRBD2. This material consisted of peripheral blood, taken from a patient treated with radiotherapy plus ipilimumab. DNA for the CDR3: TGTGCCAGCAGCTTACGTCCAGCGGGGGGAGACGAGCAGTACTTC. Residues: CASSLRPAGGDEQYF.